This T cell receptor (beta chain) was recovered during a study of T cells in localized non-small cell lung cancer. Overall study findings and caveats: Median around 62 top-100 tumor clones were shared with paired adjacent lung.

Remarks on this clone: The target antigen is unknown.

The assay was immunoSEQ multiplex PCR, and TCRdb's table has in-frame clones only and misses some. Of approximately 89,000 clones detected, about 78% appear once; the ten largest clones hold about a fifth. Trimming shortened V by 0 bases and J by 6 bases, and 7 bases separated the two germline ends. The CDR3 is 13 residues long. Germline CDR1 and CDR2: SGHRS and YFSETQ. This sequence joins TRBV5-1 and TRBJ2-1, with D unclear. The TCR originated in a man aged 40 to 70 with stage II squamous cell lung carcinoma. The sequencing used PBMCs, collected before any cancer treatment. DNA of the CDR3: TGCGCCAGCAGCTTGGGGAGTTCCAATGAGCAGTTCTTC. Amino acid sequence: CASSLGSSNEQFF. Full variable domain (rest looked up from reference TRBV5-1 and TRBJ2-1): KAGVTQTPRYLIKTRGQQVTLSCSPISGHRSVSWYQQTPGQGLQFLFEYFSETQRNKGNFPGRFSGRQFSNSRSEMNVSTLELGDSALYLCASSLGSSNEQFFGPGTRLTVL.